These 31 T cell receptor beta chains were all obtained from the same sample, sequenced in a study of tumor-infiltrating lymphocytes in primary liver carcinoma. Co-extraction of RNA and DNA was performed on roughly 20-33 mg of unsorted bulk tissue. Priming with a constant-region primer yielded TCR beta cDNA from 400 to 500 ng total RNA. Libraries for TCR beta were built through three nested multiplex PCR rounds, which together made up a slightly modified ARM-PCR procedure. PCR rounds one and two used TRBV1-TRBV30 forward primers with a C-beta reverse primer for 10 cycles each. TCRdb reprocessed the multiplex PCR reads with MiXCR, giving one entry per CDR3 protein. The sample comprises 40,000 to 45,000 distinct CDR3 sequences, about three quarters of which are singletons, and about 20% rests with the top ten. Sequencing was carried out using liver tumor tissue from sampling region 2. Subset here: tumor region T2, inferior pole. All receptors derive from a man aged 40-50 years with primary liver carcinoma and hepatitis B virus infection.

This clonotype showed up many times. CDR3 DNA: TGCGCCAGCAGCCACTTAGCGGGGCCCGATGGGGATGAGCAGTTCTTC. It codes for CASSHLAGPDGDEQFF. The genes are TRBV5-1 and TRBJ2-1; 8 nucleotides match TRBD2. V dropped 4 bases and J dropped 8; count of bases not matched to a gene: 14. This CDR3 region has 16 residues. The germline V gene encodes CDR1 SGHRS and CDR2 YFSETQ.

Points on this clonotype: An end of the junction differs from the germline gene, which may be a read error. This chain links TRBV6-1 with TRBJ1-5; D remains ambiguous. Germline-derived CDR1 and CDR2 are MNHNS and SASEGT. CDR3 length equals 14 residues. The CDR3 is CASSGDHSNRPQHF. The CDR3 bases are TGCGCCAGCAGTGGAGACCATAGCAATCGGCCCCAGCATTTT.

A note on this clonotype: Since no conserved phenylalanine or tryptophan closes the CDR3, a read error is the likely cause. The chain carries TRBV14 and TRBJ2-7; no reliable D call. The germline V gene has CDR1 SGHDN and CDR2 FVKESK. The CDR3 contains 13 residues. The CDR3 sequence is CASNQDQEQEQYL. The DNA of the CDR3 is TGTGCCAGCAACCAAGATCAGGAACAGGAGCAGTACCTG.

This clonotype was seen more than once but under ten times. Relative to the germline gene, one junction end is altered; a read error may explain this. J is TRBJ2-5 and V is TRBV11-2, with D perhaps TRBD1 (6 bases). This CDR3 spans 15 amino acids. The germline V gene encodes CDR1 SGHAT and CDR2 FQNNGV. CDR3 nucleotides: TGTGCCATCAGCTTAGGGGGTAACGGACAAGAGACCCAGTACTTC. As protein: CAISLGGNGQETQYF. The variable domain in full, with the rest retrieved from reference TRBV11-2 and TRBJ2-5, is EAGVAQSPRYKIIEKRQSVAFWCNPISGHATLYWYQQILGQGPKLLIQFQNNGVVDDSQLPKDRFSAERLKGVDSTLKIQPAKLEDSAVYLCAISLGGNGQETQYFGPGTRLLVL.

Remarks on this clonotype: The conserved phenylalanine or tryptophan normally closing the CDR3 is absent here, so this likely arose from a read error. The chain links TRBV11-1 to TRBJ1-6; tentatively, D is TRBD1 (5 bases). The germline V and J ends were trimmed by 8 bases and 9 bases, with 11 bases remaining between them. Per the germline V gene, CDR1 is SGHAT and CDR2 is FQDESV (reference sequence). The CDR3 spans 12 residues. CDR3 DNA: TGTGCCAGCCGGACACTGGTTTCACCCCTCCACCTT. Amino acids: CASRTLVSPLHL.

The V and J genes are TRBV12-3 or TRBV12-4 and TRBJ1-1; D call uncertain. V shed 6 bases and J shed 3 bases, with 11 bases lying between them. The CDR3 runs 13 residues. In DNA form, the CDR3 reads TGTGCCAGCAGCTTTCGAATTGACACTGAAGCTTTCTTT. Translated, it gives CASSFRIDTEAFF.

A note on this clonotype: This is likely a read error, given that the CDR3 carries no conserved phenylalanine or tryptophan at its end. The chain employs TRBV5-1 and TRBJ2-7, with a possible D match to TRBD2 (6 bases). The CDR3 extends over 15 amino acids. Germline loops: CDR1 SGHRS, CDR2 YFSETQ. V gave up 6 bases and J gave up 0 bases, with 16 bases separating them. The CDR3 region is CASNSNGGTSYEQYP. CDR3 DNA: TGCGCCAGCAACTCCAACGGCGGGACCTCCTACGAGCAGTACCCC.

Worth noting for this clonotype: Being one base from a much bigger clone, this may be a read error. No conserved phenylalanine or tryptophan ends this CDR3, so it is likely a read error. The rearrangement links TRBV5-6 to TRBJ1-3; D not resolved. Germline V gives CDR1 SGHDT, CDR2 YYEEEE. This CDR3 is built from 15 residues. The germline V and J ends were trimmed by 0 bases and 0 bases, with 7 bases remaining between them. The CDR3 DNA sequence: TGTGCCAGCAGCTTGGAAGGGTACTCTGGAAACACCATATATCTT. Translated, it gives CASSLEGYSGNTIYL.

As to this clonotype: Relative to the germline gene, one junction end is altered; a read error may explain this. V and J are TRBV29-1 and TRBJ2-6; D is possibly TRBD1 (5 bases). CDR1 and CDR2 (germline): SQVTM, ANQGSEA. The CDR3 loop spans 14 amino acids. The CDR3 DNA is TGCAGCGTCGAAGGACAAACTGAGGCCAAGGTCCTGACTTTC. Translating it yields CSVEGQTEAKVLTF.

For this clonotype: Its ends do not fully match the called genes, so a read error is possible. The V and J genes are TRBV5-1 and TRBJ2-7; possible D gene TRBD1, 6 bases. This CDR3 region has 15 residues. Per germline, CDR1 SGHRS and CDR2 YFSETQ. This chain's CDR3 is CTSSRKDSEENEQYF. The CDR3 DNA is TGCACCAGCAGCCGTAAGGACAGTGAGGAGAACGAGCAGTACTTC.

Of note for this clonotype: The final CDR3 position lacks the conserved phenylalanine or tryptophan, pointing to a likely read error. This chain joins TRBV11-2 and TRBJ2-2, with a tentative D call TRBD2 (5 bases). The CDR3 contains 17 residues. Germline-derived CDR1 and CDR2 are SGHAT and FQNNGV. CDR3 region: CASSLDHRGRDTGELFS. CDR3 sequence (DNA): TGTGCTAGCAGCCTAGATCATCGGGGTAGGGACACCGGGGAGCTGTTTTCT.

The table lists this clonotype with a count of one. The CDR3 coding sequence is TGTGCCAGTCGGCAAGGGGGAATGAACACTGAAGCTTTCTTT. Protein sequence: CASRQGGMNTEAFF. V gene TRBV6-2 or TRBV6-3 combines with J gene TRBJ1-1; weak D call: TRBD1 (6 bases). Germline V lookup: CDR1 MNHEY, CDR2 SVGEGT. This CDR3 is 14 amino acids long. V shed 9 bases and J shed 0 bases, with 14 bases lying between them.

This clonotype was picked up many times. CDR3 amino acids: CASSFNRGKETQYF. CDR3 DNA sequence: TGTGCCAGCAGCTTCAACAGGGGCAAAGAGACCCAGTACTTC. The J gene is TRBJ2-5, the V gene TRBV7-2; 7 nucleotides match TRBD1. The CDR3 consists of 14 residues. The germline gives CDR1 SGHTA, CDR2 FQGNSA. Losses at the gene ends were 3 bases for V and 3 bases for J; bases not matched to a gene: 4.

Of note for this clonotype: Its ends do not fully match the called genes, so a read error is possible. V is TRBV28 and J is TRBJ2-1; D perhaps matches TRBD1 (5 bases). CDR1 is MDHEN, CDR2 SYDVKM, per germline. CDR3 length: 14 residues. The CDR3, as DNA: TGTGCCAGCAGTTTCTCGAGACAGTGGAATGAACAGTTCTTC. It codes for CASSFSRQWNEQFF.

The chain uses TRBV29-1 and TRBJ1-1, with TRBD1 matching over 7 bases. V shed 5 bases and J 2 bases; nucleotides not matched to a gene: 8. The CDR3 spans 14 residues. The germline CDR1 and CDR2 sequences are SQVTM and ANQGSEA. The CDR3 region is CSVLWTGSNTEAFF. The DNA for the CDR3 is TGCAGCGTTCTTTGGACAGGCAGCAACACTGAAGCTTTCTTT.

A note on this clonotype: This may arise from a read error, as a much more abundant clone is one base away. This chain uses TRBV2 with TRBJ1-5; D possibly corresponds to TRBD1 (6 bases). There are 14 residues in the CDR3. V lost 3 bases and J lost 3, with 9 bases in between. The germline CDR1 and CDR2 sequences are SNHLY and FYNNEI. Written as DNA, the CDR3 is TGTGCCAGCAGTGAGGGGGCCCCCAATCAGCCCCAGCATTTT. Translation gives CASSEGAPNQPQHF.

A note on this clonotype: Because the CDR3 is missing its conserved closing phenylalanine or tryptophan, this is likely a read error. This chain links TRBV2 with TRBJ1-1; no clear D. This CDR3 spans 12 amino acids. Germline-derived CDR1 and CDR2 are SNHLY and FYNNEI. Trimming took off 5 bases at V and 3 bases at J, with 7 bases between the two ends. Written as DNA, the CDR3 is TGTGCCAGCAGTAACCAGTACACTGAAGCTTTCATT. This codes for CASSNQYTEAFI.

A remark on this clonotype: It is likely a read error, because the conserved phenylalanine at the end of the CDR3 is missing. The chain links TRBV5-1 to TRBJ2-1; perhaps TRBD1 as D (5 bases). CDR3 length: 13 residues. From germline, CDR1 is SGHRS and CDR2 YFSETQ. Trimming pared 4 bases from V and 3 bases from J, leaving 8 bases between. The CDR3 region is CASSTGHYNEQFI. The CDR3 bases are TGCGCCAGCAGCACTGGACACTACAATGAGCAGTTCATC.

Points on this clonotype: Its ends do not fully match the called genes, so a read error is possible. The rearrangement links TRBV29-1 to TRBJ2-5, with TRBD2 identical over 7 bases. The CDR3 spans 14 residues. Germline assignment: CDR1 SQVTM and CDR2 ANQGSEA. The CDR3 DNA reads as TGCAGCGTTGAAGATGTCGGACTAGGAGACACCCGGTACTTC. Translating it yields CSVEDVGLGDTRYF.

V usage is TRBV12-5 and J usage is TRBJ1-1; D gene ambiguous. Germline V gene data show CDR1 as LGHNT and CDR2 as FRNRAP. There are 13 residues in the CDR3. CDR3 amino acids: CSIPGDKDTEAFF. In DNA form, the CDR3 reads TGTTCTATACCGGGAGACAAGGACACTGAAGCTTTCTTT.

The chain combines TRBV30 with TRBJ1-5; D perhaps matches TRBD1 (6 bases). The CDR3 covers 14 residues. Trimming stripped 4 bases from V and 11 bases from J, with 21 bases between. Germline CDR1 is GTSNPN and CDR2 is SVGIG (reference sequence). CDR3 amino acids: CAWKSRGAAQTQHF. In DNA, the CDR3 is TGTGCCTGGAAAAGTAGGGGGGCGGCCCAGACCCAGCATTTT.

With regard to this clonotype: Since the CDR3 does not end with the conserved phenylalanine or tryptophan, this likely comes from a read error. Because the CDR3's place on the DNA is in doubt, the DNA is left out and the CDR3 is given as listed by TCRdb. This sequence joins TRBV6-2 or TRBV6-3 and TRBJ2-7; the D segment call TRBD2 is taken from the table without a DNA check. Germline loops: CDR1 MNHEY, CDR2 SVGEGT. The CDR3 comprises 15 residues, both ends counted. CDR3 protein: CARSTPTSGGYEEYL.

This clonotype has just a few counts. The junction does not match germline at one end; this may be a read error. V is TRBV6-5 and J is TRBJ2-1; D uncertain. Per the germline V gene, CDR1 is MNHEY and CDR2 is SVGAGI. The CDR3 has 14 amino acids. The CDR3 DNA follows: TGTGCCAGCGGTTACCAGACTGGTTTTAATGGGCAGTTCTTC. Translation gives CASGYQTGFNGQFF.

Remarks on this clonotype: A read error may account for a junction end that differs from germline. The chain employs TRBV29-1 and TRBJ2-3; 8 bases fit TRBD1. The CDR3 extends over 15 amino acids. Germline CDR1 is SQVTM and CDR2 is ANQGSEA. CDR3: CGVEDFTGGTGTQYF. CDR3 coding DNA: TGCGGCGTTGAAGATTTTACAGGGGGAACAGGTACGCAGTACTTT.

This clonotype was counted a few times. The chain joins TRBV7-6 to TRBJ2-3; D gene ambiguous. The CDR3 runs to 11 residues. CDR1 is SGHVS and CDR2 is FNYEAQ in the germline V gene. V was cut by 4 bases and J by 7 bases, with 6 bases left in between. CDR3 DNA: TGTGCCAGCAGCTCTCAAAATACGCAGTATTTT. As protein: CASSSQNTQYF. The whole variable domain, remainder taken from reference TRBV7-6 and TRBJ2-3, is GAGVSQSPRYKVTKRGQDVALRCDPISGHVSLYWYRQALGQGPEFLTYFNYEAQQDKSGLPNDRFSAERPEGSISTLTIQRTEQRDSAMYRCASSSQNTQYFGPGTRLTVL.

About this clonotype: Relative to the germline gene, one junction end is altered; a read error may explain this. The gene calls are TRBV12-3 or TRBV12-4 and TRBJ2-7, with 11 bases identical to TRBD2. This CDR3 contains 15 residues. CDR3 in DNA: TGTGCCAGCAGTCTCCCCGGGACTAGCGGACACGAGCAATACTTC. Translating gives CASSLPGTSGHEQYF.

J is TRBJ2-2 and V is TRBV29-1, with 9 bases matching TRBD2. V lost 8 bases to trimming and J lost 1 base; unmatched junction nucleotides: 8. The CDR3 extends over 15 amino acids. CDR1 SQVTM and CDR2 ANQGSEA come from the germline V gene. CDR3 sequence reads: CSIGTSPVNTGELFF. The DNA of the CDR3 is TGCAGCATTGGGACTAGCCCGGTGAACACCGGGGAGCTGTTTTTT.

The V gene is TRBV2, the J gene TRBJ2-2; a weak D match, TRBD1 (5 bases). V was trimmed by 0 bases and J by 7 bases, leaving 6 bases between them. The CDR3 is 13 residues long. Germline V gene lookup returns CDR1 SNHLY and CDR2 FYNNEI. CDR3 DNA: TGTGCCAGCAGTGAAGCCCAGGGCGGGGAGCTGTTTTTT. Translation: CASSEAQGGELFF.

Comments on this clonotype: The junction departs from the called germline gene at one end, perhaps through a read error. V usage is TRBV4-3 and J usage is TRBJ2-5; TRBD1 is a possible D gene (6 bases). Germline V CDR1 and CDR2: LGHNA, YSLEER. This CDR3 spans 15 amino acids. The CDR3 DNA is TGCGCCAGCGGCCATCGGGAACAGGGTGAGGAGACACAGTACTTC. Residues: CASGHREQGEETQYF.

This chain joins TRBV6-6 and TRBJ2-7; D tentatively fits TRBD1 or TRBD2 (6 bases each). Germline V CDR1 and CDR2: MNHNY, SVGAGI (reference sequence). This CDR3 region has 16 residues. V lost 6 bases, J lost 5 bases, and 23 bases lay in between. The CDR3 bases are TGTGCCAGCAGATACGGGCTGGGGGGCCTAGGCGACGAGCAGTACTTC. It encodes CASRYGLGGLGDEQYF.

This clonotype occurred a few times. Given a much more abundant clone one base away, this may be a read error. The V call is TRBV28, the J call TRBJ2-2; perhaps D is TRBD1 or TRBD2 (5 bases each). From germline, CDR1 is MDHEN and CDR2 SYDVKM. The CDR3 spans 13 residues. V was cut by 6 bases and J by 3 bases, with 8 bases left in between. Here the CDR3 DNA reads TGTGCCAGCAGAAGAGGGGACACCGGGGAGCTGTTTTTT. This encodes CASRRGDTGELFF.